This TCR beta chain stems from a study of graft-versus-host responses after intestinal transplantation. On the study more broadly: Transplant types were multivisceral, liver-intestinal, or isolated intestinal. Findings and caveats of the study: Early post-transplant HvG declines were associated with peak circulating GvH clone levels.

Turning to this clone: What it binds is not known.

The starting material, graft tissue, was processed to release intraepithelial and lamina propria lymphocytes. Germline CDR1 reads SGHTA; CDR2 reads FQGNSA. The CDR3 is made up of 15 amino acids. J gave up 4 bases and V 5 bases, and 7 bases lay outside the gene matches. Measured with immunoSEQ multiplex PCR; TCRdb has only the in-frame clones, and not every one. Of about 23,000 clones detected, around three quarters appear once; the ten largest clones hold 3% to 3.5%. The V call is TRBV7-2, the J call TRBJ2-7, with 11 nucleotides matching TRBD2. The source was ileum tissue, collected 12 days after intestinal transplant. The source of this sequence is a human patient who received an intestinal transplant, so some T cells may come from the graft donor. Written as DNA, the CDR3 is TGTGCCAGCAGCCCCGCCACTAGCGGGAGTTACGAGCAGTACTTC. Translating it yields CASSPATSGSYEQYF.